These T cell receptor beta chains were read from a single sample in a study of long-term antiretroviral therapy in people with HIV. Only in-frame clones appear in the TCRdb table, and some are missing; sequencing was by immunoSEQ multiplex PCR. The data contain around 19,000 clones, 80% of them singletons. Source: unsorted PBMCs, taken 2.9 years after starting antiretroviral therapy. The receptors stem from a woman in her twenties or thirties with HIV. CDR3s include the opening cysteine and the closing phenylalanine or tryptophan. The D gene is left open where the match is weak. Some rows have no size entry. The others give once, few or many, or a class for an expanded clone.

v_call: TRBV5-1
j_call: TRBJ2-1
d_call: NA
clone_size: NA
cdr3_aa: CASSLGVDNEQFF
cdr3_nt: TGCGCCAGCAGCTTGGGGGTAGACAATGAGCAGTTCTTC

v_call: TRBV19
j_call: TRBJ1-1
d_call: NA
clone_size: NA
cdr3_aa: CASSAKPGRANTEAFF
cdr3_nt: TGTGCCAGTAGTGCGAAGCCGGGCCGGGCGAACACTGAAGCTTTCTTT

v_call: TRBV7-3
j_call: TRBJ2-2
d_call: NA
clone_size: NA
cdr3_aa: CASSLTGTITGELFF
cdr3_nt: TGTGCCAGCAGCTTGACCGGGACCATCACCGGGGAGCTGTTTTTT

v_call: TRBV13
j_call: TRBJ1-6
d_call: NA
clone_size: NA
cdr3_aa: CASSLNQGGNSPLHF
cdr3_nt: TGTGCCAGCAGCTTAAACCAGGGTGGGAATTCACCCCTCCACTTT

v_call: TRBV7-9
j_call: TRBJ2-5
d_call: TRBD1
clone_size: NA
cdr3_aa: CASSLGNWDRQETQYF
cdr3_nt: TGTGCCAGCAGCTTGGGGAACTGGGACAGACAAGAGACCCAGTACTTC

v_call: TRBV6-6
j_call: TRBJ2-1
d_call: TRBD1
clone_size: NA
cdr3_aa: CASSYSTGYNEQFF
cdr3_nt: TGTGCCAGCAGTTACTCGACAGGGTACAATGAGCAGTTCTTC

v_call: TRBV6-6
j_call: TRBJ1-6
d_call: NA
clone_size: NA
cdr3_aa: CASSYNRLNNSPLHF
cdr3_nt: TGTGCCAGCAGTTACAATCGACTCAATAATTCACCCCTCCACTTT

v_call: TRBV6-1
j_call: TRBJ2-5
d_call: NA
clone_size: NA
cdr3_aa: CASSEHRLQETQYF
cdr3_nt: TGTGCCAGCAGTGAACACCGGCTCCAAGAGACCCAGTACTTC

v_call: TRBV2
j_call: TRBJ1-5
d_call: TRBD1
clone_size: once
cdr3_aa: CASSPRGQGKGSFNQPQHF
cdr3_nt: TGTGCCAGCAGTCCCAGGGGACAGGGGAAGGGGTCTTTCAATCAGCCCCAGCATTTT

v_call: TRBV6-5
j_call: TRBJ2-1
d_call: NA
clone_size: once
cdr3_aa: CASNGQGRSYNEQFF
cdr3_nt: TGTGCCAGCAACGGTCAGGGGAGAAGTTACAATGAGCAGTTCTTC

v_call: TRBV30
j_call: TRBJ1-1
d_call: NA
clone_size: few
cdr3_aa: CAWKYRTPIRLDTEAFF
cdr3_nt: TGTGCCTGGAAATACAGGACCCCTATTCGATTGGACACTGAAGCTTTCTTT

v_call: TRBV4-1
j_call: TRBJ1-2
d_call: NA
clone_size: NA
cdr3_aa: CASSQDWQAYRGYTF
cdr3_nt: TGCGCCAGCAGCCAAGATTGGCAGGCCTACAGGGGCTACACCTTC

v_call: TRBV7-2
j_call: TRBJ1-1
d_call: TRBD1
clone_size: NA
cdr3_aa: CASSQRGRVTEAFF
cdr3_nt: TGTGCCAGCAGCCAAAGGGGGCGGGTGACTGAAGCTTTCTTT

v_call: TRBV19
j_call: TRBJ1-2
d_call: NA
clone_size: NA
cdr3_aa: CASSVERDTTNYGYTF
cdr3_nt: TGTGCCAGTAGTGTCGAGCGGGATACGACTAACTATGGCTACACCTTC

v_call: TRBV6-1
j_call: TRBJ1-1
d_call: NA
clone_size: NA
cdr3_aa: CASSDPGDGIF
cdr3_nt: TGTGCCAGCAGTGACCCGGGCGACGGAATATTT

v_call: TRBV5-1
j_call: TRBJ1-5
d_call: NA
clone_size: once
cdr3_aa: CASSERGDQPQHF
cdr3_nt: TGCGCCAGCAGCGAAAGGGGGGATCAGCCCCAGCATTTT

v_call: TRBV19
j_call: TRBJ1-5
d_call: NA
clone_size: NA
cdr3_aa: CASSMGYKGSNQPQHF
cdr3_nt: TGTGCCAGTAGTATGGGCTACAAGGGGTCCAATCAGCCCCAGCATTTT

v_call: TRBV5-6
j_call: TRBJ2-3
d_call: NA
clone_size: NA
cdr3_aa: CASSLGGYGAQYF
cdr3_nt: TGTGCCAGCAGTCTTGGGGGTTACGGAGCGCAGTATTTT

v_call: TRBV30
j_call: TRBJ2-7
d_call: TRBD1
clone_size: few
cdr3_aa: CAWSPGTVYEQYF
cdr3_nt: TGTGCCTGGAGTCCCGGGACAGTCTACGAGCAGTACTTC

v_call: TRBV27
j_call: TRBJ2-2
d_call: NA
clone_size: NA
cdr3_aa: CASSHRTGELFF
cdr3_nt: TGTGCCAGCAGTCACCGGACCGGGGAGCTGTTTTTT

v_call: TRBV7-2
j_call: TRBJ2-5
d_call: TRBD2
clone_size: NA
cdr3_aa: CASSSQTGGGRETQYF
cdr3_nt: TGTGCCAGCAGCTCGCAAACCGGGGGGGGGAGAGAGACCCAGTACTTC

v_call: TRBV9
j_call: TRBJ1-1
d_call: NA
clone_size: NA
cdr3_aa: CASSVVKGRNTEAFF
cdr3_nt: TGTGCCAGCAGCGTAGTGAAGGGTAGGAACACTGAAGCTTTCTTT

v_call: TRBV11-3
j_call: TRBJ2-5
d_call: NA
clone_size: NA
cdr3_aa: CASSLNGLQTETQYF
cdr3_nt: TGTGCCAGCAGCTTAAACGGACTTCAAACAGAGACCCAGTACTTC

v_call: TRBV27
j_call: TRBJ1-5
d_call: NA
clone_size: NA
cdr3_aa: CASSFIGEGQPQHF
cdr3_nt: TGTGCCAGCAGTTTCATCGGGGAAGGGCAGCCCCAGCATTTT

v_call: TRBV18
j_call: TRBJ2-7
d_call: NA
clone_size: once
cdr3_aa: CASSPSQLGEQYF
cdr3_nt: TGTGCCAGCTCACCATCCCAACTCGGCGAGCAGTACTTC

v_call: TRBV29-1
j_call: TRBJ2-2
d_call: NA
clone_size: NA
cdr3_aa: CSVESAETGELFF
cdr3_nt: TGCAGCGTTGAGTCGGCAGAAACCGGGGAGCTGTTTTTT

v_call: TRBV6-1
j_call: TRBJ2-1
d_call: NA
clone_size: NA
cdr3_aa: CASSLDSDEQFF
cdr3_nt: TGTGCCAGCAGCCTTGACAGCGATGAGCAGTTCTTC

v_call: TRBV11-2
j_call: TRBJ1-3
d_call: NA
clone_size: NA
cdr3_aa: CASSLQGRLRSGNTIYF
cdr3_nt: TGTGCCAGCAGCTTACAAGGACGGCTACGCTCTGGAAACACCATATATTTT